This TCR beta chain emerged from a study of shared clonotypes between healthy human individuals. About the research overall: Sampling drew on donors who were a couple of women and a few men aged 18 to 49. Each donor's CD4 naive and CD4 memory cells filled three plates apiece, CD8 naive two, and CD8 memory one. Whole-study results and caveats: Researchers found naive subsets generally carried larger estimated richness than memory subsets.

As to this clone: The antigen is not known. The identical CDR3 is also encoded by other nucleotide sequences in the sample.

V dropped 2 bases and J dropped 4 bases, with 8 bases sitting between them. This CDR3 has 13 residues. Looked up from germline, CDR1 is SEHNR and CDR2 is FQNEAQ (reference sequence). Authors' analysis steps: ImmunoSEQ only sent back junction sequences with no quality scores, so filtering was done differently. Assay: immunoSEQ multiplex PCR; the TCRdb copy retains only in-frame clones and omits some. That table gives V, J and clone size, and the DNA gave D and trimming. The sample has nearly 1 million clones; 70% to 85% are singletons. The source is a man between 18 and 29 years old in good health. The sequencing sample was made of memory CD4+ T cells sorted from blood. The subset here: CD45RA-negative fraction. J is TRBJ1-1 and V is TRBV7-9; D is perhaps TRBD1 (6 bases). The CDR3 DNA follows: TGTGCCAGCAGCTTATTACAGGGCACTGAAGCTTTCTTT. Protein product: CASSLLQGTEAFF.